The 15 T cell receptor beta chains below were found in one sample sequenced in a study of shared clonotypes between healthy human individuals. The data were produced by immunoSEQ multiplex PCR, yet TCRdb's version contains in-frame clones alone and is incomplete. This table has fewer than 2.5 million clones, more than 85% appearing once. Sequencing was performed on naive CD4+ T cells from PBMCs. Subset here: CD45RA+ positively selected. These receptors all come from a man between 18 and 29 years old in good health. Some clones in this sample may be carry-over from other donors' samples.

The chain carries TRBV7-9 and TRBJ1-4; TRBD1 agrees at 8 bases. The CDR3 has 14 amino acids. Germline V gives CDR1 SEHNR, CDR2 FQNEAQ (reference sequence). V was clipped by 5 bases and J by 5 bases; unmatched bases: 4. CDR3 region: CASSPGDRNEKLFF. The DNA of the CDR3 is TGTGCCAGCAGCCCCGGGGACAGGAATGAAAAACTGTTTTTT.

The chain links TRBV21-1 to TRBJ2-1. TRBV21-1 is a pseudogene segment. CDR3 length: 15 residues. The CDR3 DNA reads TGTGCCAGCAGCCCTGACGGCCTTCCCTACAATGAGCAGTTCTTC. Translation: CASSPDGLPYNEQFF.

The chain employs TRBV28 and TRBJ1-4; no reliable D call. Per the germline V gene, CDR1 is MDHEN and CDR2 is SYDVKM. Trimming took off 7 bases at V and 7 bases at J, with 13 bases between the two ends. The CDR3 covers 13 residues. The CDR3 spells CASTRGVGEKLFF. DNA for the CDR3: TGTGCCAGCACTCGGGGTGTAGGTGAAAAACTGTTTTTT.

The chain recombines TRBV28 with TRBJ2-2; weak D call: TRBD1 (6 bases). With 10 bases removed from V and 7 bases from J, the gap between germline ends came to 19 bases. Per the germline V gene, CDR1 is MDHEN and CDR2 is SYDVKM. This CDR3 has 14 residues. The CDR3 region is CATLAGAHGGELFF. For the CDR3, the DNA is TGTGCCACCCTGGCAGGGGCACACGGCGGGGAGCTGTTTTTT.

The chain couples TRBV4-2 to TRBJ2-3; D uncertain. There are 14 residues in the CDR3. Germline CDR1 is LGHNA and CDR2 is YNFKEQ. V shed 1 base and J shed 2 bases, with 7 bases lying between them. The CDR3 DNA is TGTGCCAGCAGCCAAGCGAGGACCACAGATACGCAGTATTTT. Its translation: CASSQARTTDTQYF.

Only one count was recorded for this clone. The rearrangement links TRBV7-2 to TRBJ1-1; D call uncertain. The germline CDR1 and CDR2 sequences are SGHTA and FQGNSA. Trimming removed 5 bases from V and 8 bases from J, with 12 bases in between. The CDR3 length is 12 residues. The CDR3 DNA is TGTGCCAGCAGCCTGAGCTGGAGAGAAGCTTTCTTT. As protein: CASSLSWREAFF.

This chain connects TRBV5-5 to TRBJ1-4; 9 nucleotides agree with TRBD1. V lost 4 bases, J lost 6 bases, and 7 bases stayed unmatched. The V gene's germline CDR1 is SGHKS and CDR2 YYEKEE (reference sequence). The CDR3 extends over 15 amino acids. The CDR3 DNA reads TGTGCCAGCAGCAGTGAGGGGACAGGGCATGAAAAACTGTTTTTT. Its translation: CASSSEGTGHEKLFF.

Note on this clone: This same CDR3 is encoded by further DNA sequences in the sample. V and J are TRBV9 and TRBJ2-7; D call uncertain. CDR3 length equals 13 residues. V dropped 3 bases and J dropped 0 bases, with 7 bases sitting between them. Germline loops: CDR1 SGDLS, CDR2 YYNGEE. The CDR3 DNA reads TGTGCCAGCAGCGGGGGATCCTCCTACGAGCAGTACTTC. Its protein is CASSGGSSYEQYF.

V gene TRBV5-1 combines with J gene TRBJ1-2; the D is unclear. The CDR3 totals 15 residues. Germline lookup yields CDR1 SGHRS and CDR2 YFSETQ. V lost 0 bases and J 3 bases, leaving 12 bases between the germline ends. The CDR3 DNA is TGCGCCAGCAGCTTGGCCTCTGTGTGGGACTATGGCTACACCTTC. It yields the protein CASSLASVWDYGYTF.

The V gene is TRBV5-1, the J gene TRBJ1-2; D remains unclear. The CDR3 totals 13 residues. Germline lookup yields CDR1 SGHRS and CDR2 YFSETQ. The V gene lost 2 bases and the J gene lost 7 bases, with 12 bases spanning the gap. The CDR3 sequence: CASSFPLDTGYTF. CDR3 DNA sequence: TGCGCCAGCAGCTTCCCCCTAGACACTGGCTACACCTTC.

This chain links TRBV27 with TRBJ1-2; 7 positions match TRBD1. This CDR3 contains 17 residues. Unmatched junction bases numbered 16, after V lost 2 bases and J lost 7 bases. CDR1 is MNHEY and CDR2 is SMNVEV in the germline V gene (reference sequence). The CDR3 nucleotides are TGTGCCAGCAGTTTAAAGGGCAGGGGGTTACCCAGGGGTGGCTACACCTTC. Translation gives CASSLKGRGLPRGGYTF.

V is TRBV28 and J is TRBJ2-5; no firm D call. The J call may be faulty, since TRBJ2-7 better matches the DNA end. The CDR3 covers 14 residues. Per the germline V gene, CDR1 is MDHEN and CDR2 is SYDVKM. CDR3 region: CASSGPTSSYEQYF. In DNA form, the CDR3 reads TGTGCCAGCAGCGGCCCTACGAGCTCCTACGAGCAGTACTTC.

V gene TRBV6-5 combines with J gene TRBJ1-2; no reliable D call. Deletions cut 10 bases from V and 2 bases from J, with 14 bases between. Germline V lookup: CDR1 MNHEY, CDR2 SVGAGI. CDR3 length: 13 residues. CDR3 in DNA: TGTGCCACCGCCTCGGGAGAGAACTATGGCTACACCTTC. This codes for CATASGENYGYTF.

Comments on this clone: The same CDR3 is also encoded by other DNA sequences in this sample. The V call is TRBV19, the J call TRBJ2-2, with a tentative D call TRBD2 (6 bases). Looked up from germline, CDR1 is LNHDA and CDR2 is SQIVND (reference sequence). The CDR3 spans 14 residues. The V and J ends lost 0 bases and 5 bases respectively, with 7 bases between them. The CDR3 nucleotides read TGTGCCAGTAGTATAGATGGGGGGACCGGGGAGCTGTTTTTT. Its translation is CASSIDGGTGELFF.

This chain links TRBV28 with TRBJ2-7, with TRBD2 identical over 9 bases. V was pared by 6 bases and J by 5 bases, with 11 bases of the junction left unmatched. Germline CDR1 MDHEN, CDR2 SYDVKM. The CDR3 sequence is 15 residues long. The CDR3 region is CASSPGLAGTHEQYF. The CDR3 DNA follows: TGTGCCAGCAGCCCCGGGCTAGCGGGAACGCACGAGCAGTACTTC.